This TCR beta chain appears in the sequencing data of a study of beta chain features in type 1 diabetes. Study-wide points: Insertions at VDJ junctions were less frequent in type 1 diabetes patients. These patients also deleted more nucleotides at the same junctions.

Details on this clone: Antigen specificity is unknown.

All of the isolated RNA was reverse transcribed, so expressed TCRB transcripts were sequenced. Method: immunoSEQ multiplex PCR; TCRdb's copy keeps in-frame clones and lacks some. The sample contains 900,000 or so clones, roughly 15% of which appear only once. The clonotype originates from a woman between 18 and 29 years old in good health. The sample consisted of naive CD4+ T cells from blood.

CDR3 sequence: CASSLVGTGTDGANVLTF. The CDR3 region has the DNA TGTGCCAGCAGCTTAGTTGGTACAGGGACGGATGGGGCCAACGTCCTGACTTTC. The chain has TRBV7-2 and TRBJ2-6, with D maybe TRBD1 (6 bases). CDR3 length equals 18 residues. V was cut by 1 base and J by 3 bases, with 16 bases left in between. The V gene's germline CDR1 is SGHTA and CDR2 FQGNSA.